This entry is about one TCR beta chain. Its antigen is still unknown. No much larger clone exists at a distance of one base, and base qualities are not known. The entry originates in a study of blood T cell repertoires in COVID-19 (dated by TCRdb to the early 2020s). Background for the entire study: Samples from collaborators originated in the United States, Italy and Spain and spanned both the acute and convalescent phases of COVID-19. The prospective study material was composed of cDNA or gDNA derived from T cells, B-cell-depleted T cells, or PBMCs. Deeply sampled blood TCRbeta repertoires from subjects exposed to, actively infected with, or recovered from COVID-19 were included in the dataset. A freely available public database, intended as a resource for researchers studying the immune response to SARS-CoV-2, is where the repertoires were released. The samples were drawn from the first 160 participants of the ongoing ImmuneRACE study and from 1,254 subjects provided by 6 global collaborators. Sample metadata almost always included a de-identified subject ID, COVID-19 status, age in years and sex. Where available, HLA class I and class II types were obtained from metadata supplied by the sample provider rather than from assay-based typing. Study-wide conclusions, independent of this receptor: The quantity of clinical and demographic metadata differed by source and by participant and was supplied without curation.

Whole blood was collected in K2EDTA tubes by collaborating institutions according to the institutions' own protocols. For TCRbeta analysis, collaborator samples were shipped as frozen whole blood, as isolated PBMCs, or as DNA extracted from either sample type. Trimming removed 7 bases from V and 11 bases from J, leaving 17 bases between the germline ends. The germline V gene gives CDR1 as SGHDN and CDR2 as FVKESK. The cysteine opens and the phenylalanine closes a CDR3 of 12 amino acids. Left in the record is the CDR3 DNA by itself, 36 bases read in frame from the first base. TCRbeta CDR3 regions were amplified from genomic DNA using the immunoSEQ Assay, a bias-controlled multiplex PCR. Under the source paper's analysis protocol: The number of nucleated cells in each sample was estimated from the amplification of reference gene primers within the assay. Sequence reads were collapsed and filtered to measure the absolute abundance of every unique TCRbeta CDR3 rearrangement. Productive Simpson clonality was computed per sample as the square root of Simpson's diversity index over productive rearrangements. Sourced from immuneACCESS, this table was stored by TCRdb with only in-frame sequences that have V and J called. A share of the clones is absent; for the studies checked, an unresolved V gene accounts for under half, and the remainder has no known explanation. The V and J calls and clone size come from that table; D and trimming were worked out from the DNA. In this sample the table shows roughly 280,000 clones, approximately 88% of which occur a single time. The top ten constitute less than 2.5% of the sample.

Specimen: peripheral blood. This chain joins TRBV14 to TRBJ1-1; TRBD1 is a possible D gene, resting on 6 matching bases. This clonotype originated in a man aged 50 or older with acute or convalescent COVID-19. The bases are TGTGCCAGCAACTTATTTGGACAGCAGGCTTTCTTT. Its product reads: CASNLFGQQAFF.